The next 24 T cell receptor beta chains were all read from a single sample in a study of Tregs in tolerant kidney transplant recipients. Here immunoSEQ multiplex PCR was the method, and the copy in TCRdb shows in-frame clones only, minus some. Its table records tens of thousands of clones. The sample was CD4+ T cells from blood, taken before the transplant. These receptors all stem from a human donor who received a combined kidney and bone marrow transplant.

A note on this clone: Read coverage stops 3 residues before the CDR3 terminus; the germline J gene supplies the remainder. The V gene is TRBV5-4, the J gene TRBJ2-3; TRBD2 aligns across 7 bases. CDR3 length: 13 residues. CDR1 is SGHNT and CDR2 is YYREEE in the germline V gene (reference sequence). The J segment lost 6 bases and the V segment lost 5 bases, leaving 6 bases of the junction unmatched. The sequenced part of the CDR3 DNA is TGTGCCAGCAGGAAGACTAGCTGGGATACG. Residues: CASRKTSWDT. The entire CDR3 protein is CASRKTSWDTQYF.

As concerns this clone: The read finishes 3 residues shy of the CDR3 end, and the germline J gene is used to complete it. V and J are TRBV7-9 and TRBJ2-1; TRBD2 agrees at 13 bases. After removal of 6 bases from V and 8 bases from J, the junction contained 7 bases not matched to a gene. The CDR3 totals 15 residues. Germline V gene lookup returns CDR1 SEHNR and CDR2 FQNEAQ (reference sequence). The CDR3 bases that were read are TGTGCCAGCAGTTCCGGACTAGCGGGGGTCGATGAG. It is translated as CASSSGLAGVDE. The whole CDR3 region reads CASSSGLAGVDEQFF. The entire variable domain, with the rest obtained from reference TRBV7-9 and TRBJ2-1, is as follows: DTGVSQNPRHKITKRGQNVTFRCDPISEHNRLYWYRQTLGQGPEFLTYFQNEAQLEKSRLLSDRFSAERPKGSFSTLEIQRTEQGDSAMYLCASSSGLAGVDEQFFGPGTRLTVL.

With regard to this clone: The sequence runs out 3 residues before the end of the CDR3; the remainder is reconstructed from the germline J gene. The chain is built from TRBV18 and TRBJ2-5; 10 positions agree with TRBD1. V was clipped by 6 bases and J by 6 bases; unmatched bases: 10. CDR1 is KGHSH and CDR2 is LQKENI in the germline V gene. This CDR3 has 15 amino acids. Partial CDR3 DNA: TGTGCCAGCTCCATGGACAGGGGGTCGGAGAAGACC. As protein: CASSMDRGSEKT. The CDR3 as a whole reads CASSMDRGSEKTQYF.

Worth noting for this clone: Read data end 3 residues before the CDR3 end; the end is taken from the germline J gene. This chain joins TRBV5-4 and TRBJ2-5; D ambiguous. The CDR3 consists of 14 residues. In germline, CDR1 is SGHNT, CDR2 YYREEE (reference sequence). V was pared by 4 bases and J by 2 bases, with 12 bases between. The sequenced CDR3 bases are TGTGCCAGCAGCCTTCCAGGATTACAAGAGACC. As protein: CASSLPGLQET. The whole CDR3 sequence reads CASSLPGLQETQYF.

Regarding this clone: The read ends 3 residues before the CDR3 terminus; that terminus is restored from the germline J gene. The chain recombines TRBV7-9 with TRBJ2-3; D is possibly TRBD1 (5 bases). The CDR3 sequence is 14 residues long. V was clipped by 5 bases and J by 0 bases, with 9 bases between them. Germline CDR1 is SEHNR and CDR2 is FQNEAQ (reference sequence). The CDR3 here is CASSIDSSTDTQYF. The DNA read from the CDR3 is TGTGCCAGCAGCATCGACAGTAGCACAGATACG.

A remark on this clone: Read data end 3 residues before the CDR3 end; the end is taken from the germline J gene. This chain links TRBV6-2 or TRBV6-3 with TRBJ2-2; D gene ambiguous. CDR1 and CDR2 (germline): MNHEY, SVGEGT. V lost 5 bases and J lost 0, with 16 bases in between. The CDR3 sequence is 17 residues long. CDR3 sequence: CASSMNSRLTNTGELFF. CDR3 bases read: TGTGCCAGCAGTATGAATTCCAGGCTTACGAACACCGGGGAG.

About this clone itself: The observed sequence ends 3 residues before the CDR3 terminus, with the missing tail filled in from the germline J gene. The V gene is TRBV5-1, the J gene TRBJ1-3; weak D call: TRBD1 (5 bases). The V end lost 1 base, the J end lost 2 bases, and 16 bases lay between the germline ends. Germline CDR1 and CDR2: SGHRS and YFSETQ. The CDR3 consists of 17 residues. The part of the CDR3 DNA that was read is TGCGCCAGCAGCTTGAGCCCCTGGACAACGGCTGGAAACACC. As protein: CASSLSPWTTAGNT. The entire CDR3 reads CASSLSPWTTAGNTIYF.

Remarks on this clone: The read is 3 residues too short to cover the CDR3 end, so that end is filled in from the germline J gene. The chain links TRBV18 to TRBJ2-7, with TRBD1 matching over 7 bases. J lost 3 bases, V lost 8 bases, and 13 bases had no gene match. The CDR3 is 15 amino acids. Germline CDR1 is KGHSH and CDR2 is LQKENI. CDR3 loop: CASAETTGVGYEQYF. Partial CDR3 DNA: TGTGCCAGCGCCGAGACCACAGGGGTGGGCTACGAG.

Worth noting for this clone: The sequence runs out 3 residues before the end of the CDR3; the remainder is reconstructed from the germline J gene. The rearrangement links TRBV7-9 to TRBJ2-6, with a tentative D call TRBD1 (6 bases). The CDR3 runs to 14 residues. Germline assignment: CDR1 SEHNR and CDR2 FQNEAQ (reference sequence). V dropped 2 bases and J dropped 11 bases, with 13 bases sitting between them. This CDR3 reads CASSLPTGFDVLTF. The sequenced part of the CDR3 DNA is TGTGCCAGCAGCTTACCTACAGGGTTTGACGTC.

In the case of this clone: The read ends 3 residues early relative to the CDR3; the germline J gene fills the gap. The V call is TRBV20-1, the J call TRBJ1-5, with 7 bases lining up with TRBD1. The germline V gene has CDR1 DFQATT and CDR2 SNEGSKA (reference sequence). V gave up 4 bases and J gave up 4 bases; unmatched junction bases: 1. The CDR3 consists of 12 residues. CDR3 DNA (partial): TGCAGTGCTATACAGGGGAATCAGCCC. Protein: CSAIQGNQP. The entire CDR3 protein is CSAIQGNQPQHF.

With respect to this clone: The missing CDR3 end, 3 residues past where the read stops, is filled in from the germline J gene. This rearrangement joins TRBV5-1 to TRBJ2-3, with no clear D. CDR1 and CDR2 from the germline V gene are SGHRS and YFSETQ. CDR3 size: 12 residues. V lost 4 bases and J 0 bases, leaving 3 bases between the germline ends. The CDR3 sequence: CASSPSTDTQYF. The CDR3 bases that were read are TGCGCCAGCAGCCCTAGCACAGATACG. Using reference TRBV5-1 and TRBJ2-3 for the parts outside the CDR3, the full variable domain is KAGVTQTPRYLIKTRGQQVTLSCSPISGHRSVSWYQQTPGQGLQFLFEYFSETQRNKGNFPGRFSGRQFSNSRSEMNVSTLELGDSALYLCASSPSTDTQYFGPGTRLTVL.

Remarks on this clone: The read is 3 residues too short to cover the CDR3 end, so that end is filled in from the germline J gene. The chain joins TRBV2 to TRBJ1-5; D not resolved. The V end lost 4 bases, the J end lost 7 bases, and 8 bases lay between the germline ends. CDR1 and CDR2 from the germline V gene are SNHLY and FYNNEI. The CDR3 contains 12 residues. The covered CDR3 bases are TGTGCCAGCAGTGTTACGGGGCAGCCC. Amino acid sequence: CASSVTGQP. The complete CDR3 reads CASSVTGQPQHF.

Remarks on this clone: The CDR3 end falls 3 residues outside the read, so it is completed with the germline J gene. The chain couples TRBV18 to TRBJ1-2; D possibly corresponds to TRBD1 (5 bases). Germline lookup yields CDR1 KGHSH and CDR2 LQKENI. CDR3 length: 16 amino acids. V shed 3 bases and J shed 4 bases, with 18 bases lying between them. The covered CDR3 bases are TGTGCCAGCTCACCGGACACGGACCTTATCCTCTATGGC. As protein: CASSPDTDLILYG. The entire CDR3 protein is CASSPDTDLILYGYTF.

On this clone itself: The read gets to within 3 residues of the CDR3 end, and the germline J gene fills in the rest. The V and J genes are TRBV7-8 and TRBJ2-1; D tentatively fits TRBD1 or TRBD2 (6 bases each). Trimming left V 5 bases short and J 9 bases short, with 23 bases between. Germline CDR1 is SGHVS and CDR2 is FQNEAQ. The CDR3 loop spans 16 amino acids. The CDR3 loop reads CASSDDWRGSVGEQFF. The CDR3 DNA, read in part, is TGTGCCAGCAGCGACGACTGGAGGGGGTCAGTAGGTGAG.

With respect to this clone: Read sequence stops 3 residues before the CDR3 end, and the germline J gene provides the missing end. The J gene is TRBJ2-5, the V gene TRBV7-6; tentative D call: TRBD2 (6 bases). Germline CDR1 SGHVS, CDR2 FNYEAQ. Deletions cut 5 bases from V and 5 bases from J, with 18 bases between. This CDR3 region has 15 residues. CDR3 residues: CASSPSGDFRETQYF. The DNA read from the CDR3 is TGTGCCAGCAGCCCCTCGGGGGACTTCCGCGAGACC.

Worth noting for this clone: The CDR3 end is not reached by the read, which stops 3 residues before it; the germline J gene fills it in. The V gene is TRBV7-8, the J gene TRBJ1-5, with D possibly TRBD1 on 5 matching bases. CDR1 is SGHVS and CDR2 is FQNEAQ in the germline V gene. This CDR3 spans 14 amino acids. Trimming left V 5 bases short and J 1 base short, with 9 bases between. The CDR3 here is CASSPDRSNQPQHF. The part of the CDR3 DNA that was read is TGTGCCAGCAGCCCCGACAGAAGCAATCAGCCC.

As regards this clone: The missing CDR3 end, 3 residues past where the read stops, is filled in from the germline J gene. The rearrangement uses TRBV7-6 and TRBJ2-2; D is undetermined. Deletions cut 1 base from V and 4 bases from J, with 7 bases between. The CDR3 covers 14 residues. CDR1 is SGHVS, CDR2 FNYEAQ, per germline. This CDR3 is CASSLVSGTGELFF. The DNA read from the CDR3 is TGTGCCAGCAGCTTAGTTTCCGGCACCGGGGAG.

A note on this clone: Read data end 3 residues before the CDR3 end; the end is taken from the germline J gene. The chain links TRBV2 to TRBJ2-5, with TRBD1 matching over 9 bases. The germline CDR1 and CDR2 sequences are SNHLY and FYNNEI. The CDR3 extends over 15 amino acids. V lost 6 bases to trimming and J lost 1 base; unmatched junction nucleotides: 6. CDR3 sequence reads: CASRADRGPQETQYF. The sequenced part of the CDR3 DNA is TGTGCCAGCAGGGCGGACAGGGGCCCCCAAGAGACC.

A word on this clone: The CDR3 goes on 3 residues after the read ends, and that part is filled in from the germline J gene. The chain carries TRBV2 and TRBJ1-5; a weak D match, TRBD1 (5 bases). CDR3 length equals 15 residues. V was clipped by 6 bases and J by 9 bases, with 21 bases between them. CDR1 and CDR2 (germline): SNHLY, FYNNEI. The part of the CDR3 DNA that was read is TGTGCCAGCAGAACCGGGACTAGCGGTCCGGGGCCC. It encodes CASRTGTSGPGP. Given in full, the CDR3 is CASRTGTSGPGPQHF. The full variable domain, completed using reference TRBV2 and TRBJ1-5, is EPEVTQTPSHQVTQMGQEVILRCVPISNHLYFYWYRQILGQKVEFLVSFYNNEISEKSEIFDDQFSVERPDGSNFTLKIRSTKLEDSAMYFCASRTGTSGPGPQHFGDGTRLSIL.

In the case of this clone: The read finishes 3 residues shy of the CDR3 end, and the germline J gene is used to complete it. The chain employs TRBV6-1 and TRBJ1-3; D gene ambiguous. The CDR3 is 16 residues long. Trimming cost V 0 bases and J 0 bases, with 9 bases left between them. Per germline, CDR1 MNHNS and CDR2 SASEGT. CDR3 region: CASSEAPQVSGNTIYF. CDR3 DNA (partial): TGTGCCAGCAGTGAAGCGCCTCAGGTCTCTGGAAACACC.

Points on this clone: The read terminates 3 residues before the CDR3 end, so the remaining end is supplied by the germline J gene. The chain links TRBV30 to TRBJ2-1; a possible D gene is TRBD1 (5 bases). The CDR3 covers 12 residues. Germline V CDR1 and CDR2: GTSNPN, SVGIG (reference sequence). The CDR3 reads CAISRAYNEQFF. The part of the CDR3 DNA that was read is TGTGCAATTAGCAGGGCCTACAATGAG.

For this clone: The read is 3 residues too short to cover the CDR3 end, so that end is filled in from the germline J gene. V gene TRBV18 combines with J gene TRBJ2-7; 9 nucleotides line up with TRBD2. The CDR3 runs 14 residues. The germline V gene has CDR1 KGHSH and CDR2 LQKENI. Unmatched junction bases numbered 4, after V lost 4 bases and J lost 3 bases. Partial CDR3 DNA: TGTGCCAGCTCACTGGGACTAGCCGACTACGAG. Amino acids: CASSLGLADYE. The whole CDR3 protein is CASSLGLADYEQYF.

Comments on this clone: The observed sequence ends 3 residues before the CDR3 terminus, with the missing tail filled in from the germline J gene. V and J are TRBV7-9 and TRBJ1-2; no firm D call. Germline CDR1 and CDR2: SEHNR and FQNEAQ (reference sequence). Between the trimmed V and J ends, which lost 7 bases and 5 bases, there was a span of 11 bases. The CDR3 spans 12 residues. The sequenced CDR3 bases are TGTGCCAGCAACTCCCTCGGGTATGGC. Amino acids: CASNSLGYG. The whole CDR3 sequence reads CASNSLGYGYTF.

Note on this clone: The read terminates 3 residues ahead of where the CDR3 ends, so the germline J gene completes it. V gene TRBV2 combines with J gene TRBJ1-1; perhaps TRBD1 as D (6 bases). The V gene's germline CDR1 is SNHLY and CDR2 FYNNEI. The length of the CDR3 is 14 residues. V shed 6 bases and J shed 5 bases, with 16 bases lying between them. The CDR3: CASSPRGAGTEAFF. The DNA read from the CDR3 is TGTGCCAGCAGCCCACGGGGGGCCGGGACTGAA.